The rows below give T cell receptor beta chains drawn from one sample of a study of CD8 T cells in Susac syndrome. TCRdb processed the immunoSEQ multiplex PCR reads anew with MiXCR; each CDR3 protein has one entry. The table lists 110,000 to 150,000 distinct CDR3 sequences, 90% to 97% of them singletons. The specimen sequenced was CD4+ T cells from PBMCs. These receptors all stem from a human donor with Susac syndrome. CDR3s include the opening cysteine and the closing phenylalanine or tryptophan. D genes are given only for firm matches. Part of the rows lack a size; the others show once, few, many or a class for expanded clones.

j_call d_call clone_size v_call cdr3_aa cdr3_nt
TRBJ2-1 - - TRBV19 CASSIRGRLNEQFF TGTGCCAGTAGTATACGAGGGAGATTGAATGAGCAGTTCTTC
TRBJ2-2 - - TRBV25-1 CASSEFGGKNTGELFF TGTGCCAGCAGTGAATTCGGCGGGAAGAACACCGGGGAGCTGTTTTTT
TRBJ2-2 TRBD2 - TRBV4-2 CASSQDSTSGTGELFF TGTGCCAGCAGCCAAGATAGCACTAGCGGCACCGGGGAGCTGTTTTTT
TRBJ1-2 - - TRBV9 CASSEKGDYGYTF TGTGCCAGCAGCGAAAAGGGCGACTACGGCTACACCTTC
TRBJ2-7 TRBD1 - TRBV2 CASKSGQALSYEQYF TGTGCCAGCAAATCCGGACAGGCGCTCTCCTACGAGCAGTACTTC
TRBJ2-2 - - TRBV29-1 CSVDSGWTGELFF TGCAGCGTGGATTCGGGGTGGACCGGGGAGCTGTTTTTT
TRBJ1-5 - - TRBV19 CASSMYSGDQPQHF TGTGCCAGTAGTATGTATTCGGGGGATCAGCCCCAGCATTTT
TRBJ1-2 - once TRBV4-1 CASSQADRTNYGYTF TGCGCCAGCAGCCAAGCCGACAGGACCAACTATGGCTACACCTTC
TRBJ2-7 - - TRBV14 CASSLQGATNEQYF TGTGCCAGCAGTCTACAGGGAGCAACCAACGAGCAGTACTTC
TRBJ1-5 - - TRBV5-6 CASSLDRVQPQHF TGTGCCAGCAGCTTGGACAGGGTTCAGCCCCAGCATTTT
TRBJ1-2 TRBD1 - TRBV6-5 CASSRGQGRYGYTF TGTGCCAGCAGTCGAGGACAGGGGCGCTATGGCTACACCTTC
TRBJ2-2 TRBD2 - TRBV4-1 CASSRERLAGAGELFF TGCGCCAGCAGCCGTGAGAGGCTAGCGGGGGCCGGGGAGCTGTTTTTT
TRBJ2-6 - - TRBV21-1 CASSFQTLTGDRPGANVLTF TGTGCCAGCAGCTTTCAGACCCTCACAGGGGACCGTCCCGGGGCCAACGTCCTGACTTTC
TRBJ2-1 - - TRBV28 CASSRVPLNEQFF TGTGCCAGCAGCCGCGTTCCTTTGAATGAGCAGTTCTTC
TRBJ2-1 - - TRBV4-1 CASSQEGPGRHNEQFF TGCGCCAGCAGCCAAGAAGGGCCAGGGAGACACAATGAGCAGTTCTTC
TRBJ1-4 - - TRBV20-1 CSLGGREKLFF TGCAGTTTGGGGGGAAGGGAAAAACTGTTTTTT
TRBJ2-3 - - TRBV6-2/TRBV6-3 CASSLGRADTQYF TGTGCCAGCAGTTTAGGCCGGGCAGATACGCAGTATTTT
TRBJ2-5 - - TRBV6-6 CASSYSPETQYF TGTGCCAGCAGTTACTCTCCCGAGACCCAGTACTTC
TRBJ2-5 TRBD2 - TRBV2 CASTAGGTREETQYF TGTGCCAGCACCGCGGGGGGAACCCGCGAAGAGACCCAGTACTTC
TRBJ1-3 TRBD1 - TRBV3-1 CASSQQGAFGNTIYF TGTGCCAGCAGCCAACAGGGGGCTTTCGGAAACACCATATATTTT
TRBJ1-1 - - TRBV2 CATTIGRTENTEAFF TGTGCCACCACGATCGGCCGGACAGAGAACACTGAAGCTTTCTTT
TRBJ1-4 - - TRBV2 CASRNRGTNEKLFF TGTGCCAGCAGGAACCGGGGGACTAATGAAAAACTGTTTTTT
TRBJ2-1 - once TRBV20-1 CSARVFGVPSYNEQFF TGCAGTGCTAGAGTGTTTGGCGTGCCCTCCTACAATGAGCAGTTCTTC
TRBJ1-1 - once TRBV29-1 CSARTGANTEAFF TGCAGCGCCCGGACCGGGGCGAACACTGAAGCTTTCTTT
TRBJ2-6 - - TRBV4-2 CASSAPGATSGANVLTF TGTGCCAGCAGCGCCCCCGGAGCGACCTCTGGGGCCAACGTCCTGACTTTC
TRBJ2-3 - - TRBV12-3/TRBV12-4 CASARGDTQYF TGTGCCAGCGCGAGAGGCGATACGCAGTATTTT
TRBJ2-2 - once TRBV14 CASSWHPTGAGELFF TGTGCCAGCAGCTGGCACCCGACAGGCGCCGGGGAGCTGTTTTTT
TRBJ1-2 - - TRBV28 CASSFSQAYGYTF TGTGCCAGCAGTTTTAGCCAGGCCTATGGCTACACCTTC
TRBJ1-2 - - TRBV2 CASLLSGLNGYTF TGTGCCAGCCTCCTTTCGGGGTTGAATGGCTACACCTTC
TRBJ1-5 TRBD1 - TRBV28 CASSFTGTGHQPQHF TGTGCCAGCAGCTTCACCGGGACAGGGCATCAGCCCCAGCATTTT
TRBJ1-2 - few TRBV29-1 CSVGLPGGANYGYTF TGCAGCGTGGGGCTCCCGGGGGGCGCAAACTATGGCTACACCTTC
TRBJ2-1 TRBD2 - TRBV28 CASSSSSGRAHEQFF TGTGCCAGCAGTTCCTCTAGCGGGAGGGCCCATGAGCAGTTCTTC
TRBJ2-3 TRBD2 - TRBV25-1 CASSPSGGVSSTDTQYF TGTGCCAGCAGTCCTAGCGGGGGGGTATCTAGCACAGATACGCAGTATTTT
TRBJ2-5 - - TRBV3-1 CASSQTIPGTGKETQYF TGTGCCAGCAGCCAAACAATTCCCGGGACGGGAAAAGAGACCCAGTACTTC
TRBJ1-5 - - TRBV4-1 CASSQENRDQPQHF TGCGCCAGCAGCCAAGAGAATCGGGATCAGCCCCAGCATTTT
TRBJ2-5 TRBD2 - TRBV5-6 CASGRASETQYF TGTGCCAGCGGGAGGGCCTCGGAGACCCAGTACTTC
TRBJ2-1 TRBD2 once TRBV7-2 CASSLPGLAGAEQFF TGTGCCAGCAGCTTACCGGGACTAGCGGGAGCGGAGCAGTTCTTC
TRBJ1-2 - - TRBV7-2 CASSLERIYGYTF TGTGCCAGCAGCTTAGAACGGATTTATGGCTACACCTTC
TRBJ2-4 - - TRBV20-1 CSARDLSLAKNIQYF TGCAGTGCTAGAGATCTCAGCTTAGCCAAAAACATTCAGTACTTC
TRBJ2-5 - - TRBV6-1 CASNLPEETQYF TGTGCCAGCAATCTACCCGAAGAGACCCAGTACTTC
TRBJ2-2 TRBD1 - TRBV25-1 CASSATDRVDGELFF TGTGCCAGCAGTGCAACAGACAGGGTAGACGGGGAGCTGTTTTTT
TRBJ2-6 - - TRBV27 CASSLFGTGIYSGANVLTF TGTGCCAGCAGTTTATTTGGAACAGGTATCTACTCTGGGGCCAACGTCCTGACTTTC
TRBJ1-1 TRBD1 - TRBV20-1 CSARPGTGGREAFF TGCAGTGCTAGACCCGGGACAGGGGGCCGGGAAGCTTTCTTT
TRBJ2-2 - - TRBV9 CASSPFTGTGELFF TGTGCCAGCAGCCCTTTTACCGGCACCGGGGAGCTGTTTTTT
TRBJ1-2 TRBD1 - TRBV5-1 CASSSGTGSDGYTF TGCGCCAGCAGCTCCGGGACAGGCAGCGATGGCTACACCTTC
TRBJ2-6 - - TRBV29-1 CSVGVTSGANVLTF TGCAGCGTCGGCGTAACCTCTGGGGCCAACGTCCTGACTTTC
TRBJ2-7 TRBD1 - TRBV28 CASSSRTGGLYEQYF TGTGCCAGCAGTTCTAGGACAGGAGGACTCTACGAGCAGTACTTC
TRBJ2-1 TRBD2 - TRBV12-3/TRBV12-4 CASSLQGLAGGEQFF TGTGCCAGCAGCCTCCAAGGACTAGCGGGAGGTGAGCAGTTCTTC
TRBJ2-1 - - TRBV6-5 CASSYKGESHNEQFF TGTGCCAGCAGTTATAAAGGGGAATCCCACAATGAGCAGTTCTTC
TRBJ2-2 - - TRBV20-1 CSARADTGELFF TGCAGTGCTAGGGCCGACACCGGGGAGCTGTTTTTT
TRBJ1-2 - once TRBV28 CASTPPGLIYGYTF TGTGCCAGCACCCCTCCCGGTTTAATCTATGGCTACACCTTC
TRBJ1-2 - - TRBV7-2 CASSFPGSGGYGYTF TGTGCCAGCAGCTTCCCCGGAAGTGGGGGTTATGGCTACACCTTC